This T cell receptor (beta chain) was sequenced in a study of cytomegalovirus exposure and HLA in healthy donors. The ends lost 0 bases at V and 10 bases at J; junction bases unmatched: 5. This CDR3 comprises 13 residues. Germline CDR1 is SGHTA and CDR2 is FQGNSA. Profiling relied on immunoSEQ multiplex PCR, and the TCRdb table lists in-frame clones only, not all of them. The sample lists about 160,000 clones, approximately 96% occurring once. The sequence was collected from a young woman in good health and CMV-seronegative. The sequenced sample consisted of PBMCs. The chain carries TRBV7-2 and TRBJ2-7, with 8 bases fitting TRBD2. CDR3 loop: CASSLAAGGEQYF. The CDR3 region has the DNA TGTGCCAGCAGCTTAGCGGCGGGGGGAGAACAGTACTTC.